The 21 T cell receptor beta chains reported below all come from one sample, sequenced in a study of CD8 T cells in Susac syndrome. RNA was extracted with the RNeasy kit, and a quantity of roughly 0.45 to 1 ug was reverse transcribed using random hexamers. TCRdb itself ran the immunoSEQ multiplex PCR reads through MiXCR, one entry per CDR3 protein. The sample has approximately 70,000 distinct CDR3 sequences; about 94% are singletons. The sample consisted of CD8+ T cells from PBMCs. These receptors originate from a human donor with multiple sclerosis.

The V and J genes are TRBV9 and TRBJ1-1, with 7 nucleotides matching TRBD1. This CDR3 has 17 residues. V gave up 1 base and J gave up 5 bases; unmatched junction bases: 14. Germline CDR1 is SGDLS and CDR2 is YYNGEE. CDR3 in amino acids: CASSVNPDRAPGTEAFF. The CDR3 DNA follows: TGTGCCAGCAGCGTAAACCCAGACAGGGCGCCAGGGACTGAAGCTTTCTTT.

This rearrangement joins TRBV9 to TRBJ2-3; 8 bases align to TRBD2. The CDR3 runs 16 residues. Germline assignment: CDR1 SGDLS and CDR2 YYNGEE. The J segment lost 6 bases and the V segment lost 2 bases, leaving 11 bases of the junction unmatched. CDR3 bases: TGTGCCAGCAGCGTCTCAAAGCGGGGGTGGATTGATACGCAGTATTTT. This sequence encodes CASSVSKRGWIDTQYF.

V gene TRBV7-9 combines with J gene TRBJ2-7; TRBD1 matches at 9 bases. With V trimmed by 8 bases and J by 5 bases, 7 bases remained unmatched. The CDR3 is made up of 13 amino acids. The germline V gene has CDR1 SEHNR and CDR2 FQNEAQ (reference sequence). The CDR3 protein is CASAGTGIHEQYF. The CDR3 coding sequence is TGTGCCAGCGCCGGGACAGGGATACACGAGCAGTACTTC.

The chain couples TRBV7-9 to TRBJ2-1, with D perhaps TRBD1 or TRBD2 (6 bases each). Per the germline V gene, CDR1 is SEHNR and CDR2 is FQNEAQ (reference sequence). This CDR3 is built from 16 residues. V was cut by 4 bases and J by 6 bases, with 19 bases left in between. The CDR3 loop is CASSSSRRGSSNEQFF. The CDR3 coding sequence is TGTGCCAGCAGCTCTTCAAGGAGGGGGTCTTCCAATGAGCAGTTCTTC.

J is TRBJ2-3 and V is TRBV6-4; 8 bases fit TRBD1. The CDR3 runs to 16 residues. V gave up 4 bases and J gave up 1 base; unmatched junction bases: 7. Germline lookup yields CDR1 MRHNA and CDR2 SNTAGT. The CDR3 DNA follows: TGTGCCAGCAGTGCCGGGACAGGTGGGGGCACAGATACGCAGTATTTT. Amino acids: CASSAGTGGGTDTQYF.

The sample holds one count of this clonotype. V is TRBV27 and J is TRBJ1-5; 7 nucleotides align to TRBD1. The CDR3 contains 15 residues. CDR1 is MNHEY and CDR2 is SMNVEV in the germline V gene (reference sequence). The V segment lost 7 bases and the J segment 7 bases; nucleotides outside the gene matches: 13. The CDR3 is CASKSFRGGGQPQHF. In DNA form, the CDR3 reads TGTGCCAGCAAGAGTTTTCGAGGGGGCGGACAGCCCCAGCATTTT.

The gene calls are TRBV27 and TRBJ2-5; D might be TRBD1 or TRBD2, each matching 5 bases. Trimming left V 7 bases short and J 5 bases short, with 8 bases between. This CDR3 has 11 residues. CDR1 and CDR2 from the germline V gene are MNHEY and SMNVEV (reference sequence). This chain's CDR3 is CASKWGETQYF. The CDR3 region has the DNA TGTGCCAGCAAATGGGGGGAGACCCAGTACTTC.

Details on this clonotype: A much larger clone lies a single base off, so this may be a read error. This chain links TRBV30 with TRBJ1-1, with 7 positions matching TRBD1. With V trimmed by 4 bases and J by 4 bases, 6 bases remained unmatched. Germline loops: CDR1 GTSNPN, CDR2 SVGIG (reference sequence). This CDR3 has 13 residues. In nucleotides, the CDR3 is TGTGCCTGGATTATGCAGGGGGGCACTGAAGCTTTCTTT. Its translation is CAWIMQGGTEAFF.

The chain employs TRBV5-4 and TRBJ2-7; no clear D. The CDR3 runs to 14 residues. Deletions cut 10 bases from V and 3 bases from J, with 20 bases between. CDR1 and CDR2 from the germline V gene are SGHNT and YYREEE (reference sequence). The CDR3 sequence is CAGAEAPAGYEQYF. CDR3 nucleotides: TGTGCCGGCGCCGAGGCCCCCGCCGGCTACGAGCAGTACTTC.

This chain links TRBV20-1 with TRBJ2-1, with 7 bases aligning to TRBD2. The CDR3 has 15 amino acids. The junction had 13 bases not matched to a gene; V was cut back by 3 bases and J by 8 bases. Germline V gene lookup returns CDR1 DFQATT and CDR2 SNEGSKA (reference sequence). CDR3 residues: CSARDWGGFGDEQFF. The CDR3 DNA sequence: TGCAGTGCTAGGGATTGGGGGGGGTTCGGCGATGAGCAGTTCTTC.

The chain combines TRBV10-3 with TRBJ2-3, with 9 bases identical to TRBD2. The V gene's germline CDR1 is ENHRY and CDR2 SYGVKD. Trimming cost V 5 bases and J 2 bases; bases outside gene matches: 2. The CDR3 has 14 amino acids. CDR3 in amino acids: CAISLAGSTDTQYF. The CDR3 nucleotides read TGTGCCATCAGTCTAGCGGGATCCACAGATACGCAGTATTTT.

The V gene is TRBV4-1, the J gene TRBJ2-1; D may match TRBD1 or TRBD2 (5 bases each). CDR1 is MGHRA, CDR2 YSYEKL, per germline. The CDR3 is 18 residues long. Trimming took 3 bases from V and 0 from J, leaving 18 bases between them. The CDR3, as DNA: TGCGCCAGCAGCCAGGGACCCCCGGGATCAAGCTCCTACAATGAGCAGTTCTTC. Encoded protein: CASSQGPPGSSSYNEQFF.

This sequence joins TRBV7-2 and TRBJ1-4; D ambiguous. This CDR3 has 12 residues. Germline loops: CDR1 SGHTA, CDR2 FQGNSA. The germline V and J ends were trimmed by 5 bases and 15 bases, with 16 bases remaining between them. CDR3 loop: CASSPPLGPLFF. The CDR3 DNA reads as TGTGCCAGCAGCCCCCCACTTGGACCGTTGTTTTTT.

The chain is built from TRBV5-1 and TRBJ2-1, with D possibly matching TRBD2 (6 bases). This CDR3 has 15 residues. Trimming stripped 0 bases from V and 2 bases from J, with 9 bases between. Germline CDR1 reads SGHRS; CDR2 reads YFSETQ. The CDR3 nucleotides read TGCGCCAGCAGCTTGGGCGGAGGGCCCTACAATGAGCAGTTCTTC. This gives the protein CASSLGGGPYNEQFF.

The genes are TRBV15 and TRBJ2-3; D ambiguous. V lost 1 base and J 3 bases, leaving 11 bases between the germline ends. Germline V CDR1 and CDR2: LNHNV, YYDKDF (reference sequence). The CDR3 extends over 15 amino acids. Here the CDR3 reads CATSRAQYVTDTQYF. The DNA of the CDR3 is TGTGCCACCAGCAGAGCCCAGTATGTAACAGATACGCAGTATTTT.

The chain combines TRBV7-9 with TRBJ2-7; D gene ambiguous. Germline assignment: CDR1 SEHNR and CDR2 FQNEAQ (reference sequence). V lost 1 base and J lost 0, with 13 bases in between. This CDR3 comprises 16 residues. CDR3: CASSLDVGPSSYEQYF. CDR3 DNA: TGTGCCAGCAGCTTAGACGTGGGCCCAAGCTCCTACGAGCAGTACTTC. Based on the CDR3 plus reference TRBV7-9 and TRBJ2-7, the full variable domain is DTGVSQNPRHKITKRGQNVTFRCDPISEHNRLYWYRQTLGQGPEFLTYFQNEAQLEKSRLLSDRFSAERPKGSFSTLEIQRTEQGDSAMYLCASSLDVGPSSYEQYFGPGTRLTVT.

The chain employs TRBV6-5 and TRBJ2-3; a weak D match, TRBD2 (6 bases). V gave up 4 bases and J gave up 6 bases, with 23 bases separating them. The CDR3 loop spans 17 amino acids. Germline values: CDR1 MNHEY, CDR2 SVGAGI. The CDR3 here is CASSFWWGGAWVDTQYF. CDR3 sequence (DNA): TGTGCCAGCAGTTTTTGGTGGGGAGGCGCGTGGGTGGATACGCAGTATTTT.

J is TRBJ2-7 and V is TRBV12-3 or TRBV12-4, with D tentatively TRBD1 (5 bases). V was cut by 3 bases and J by 7 bases, with 13 bases left in between. The CDR3 is made up of 13 amino acids. The CDR3 loop is CASSFTGPGEQYF. The CDR3 DNA is TGTGCCAGCAGTTTTACAGGACCCGGGGAGCAGTACTTC.

This chain links TRBV7-2 with TRBJ2-1; the match to TRBD2 covers 10 bases. CDR1 and CDR2 from the germline V gene are SGHTA and FQGNSA. This CDR3 contains 14 residues. V dropped 10 bases and J dropped 9; count of bases not matched to a gene: 12. CDR3 bases: TGTGCCACCACTGGGACTAGCGAGGGGGGTGAGCAGTTCTTC. Translation gives CATTGTSEGGEQFF.

The chain is built from TRBV4-3 and TRBJ2-2, with D hard to call. Per the germline V gene, CDR1 is LGHNA and CDR2 is YSLEER. With 1 base removed from V and 11 bases from J, the gap between germline ends came to 5 bases. This CDR3 has 11 residues. The CDR3 sequence is CASSQGPELFF. The DNA for the CDR3 is TGCGCCAGCAGCCAAGGACCAGAGCTGTTTTTT.

The V gene is TRBV19, the J gene TRBJ1-5; D gene ambiguous. The CDR3 is 13 residues long. V lost 3 bases, J lost 6 bases, and 9 bases lay in between. CDR1 and CDR2 (germline): LNHDA, SQIVND (reference sequence). CDR3 amino acids: CASSIDLSQPQHF. The CDR3 region has the DNA TGTGCCAGTAGTATCGATCTGTCTCAGCCCCAGCATTTT.